Shown below are 16 T cell receptor beta chains from a single sample sequenced in a study of Ad26.COV2.S vaccination and SARS-CoV-2 variants. This table comes from immunoSEQ multiplex PCR, and its TCRdb copy is limited to in-frame clones, with some not included. In the table there are roughly 450,000 clones, approximately 92% of which are singletons. The treatment: some 20 received Ad26.COV2.S at low or high dose, single or two shots; roughly 5 received placebo; per-sample allocation not given. Collection of samples fell on day 63 after the first vaccine or placebo injection. The sequenced sample was peripheral blood, obtained in a trial of Ad26.COV2.S vaccine versus placebo. The source of these receptors is a person between 18 and 60 years old who received the Ad26.COV2.S COVID-19 vaccine or a placebo.

The chain links TRBV19 to TRBJ1-1; D is perhaps TRBD1 (5 bases). This CDR3 has 15 residues. V lost 5 bases to trimming and J lost 1 base, with 14 bases between them. Per germline, CDR1 LNHDA and CDR2 SQIVND (reference sequence). CDR3 sequence reads: CASSPSGTPNTEAFF. Here the CDR3 DNA reads TGTGCCAGTAGTCCCTCCGGGACCCCGAACACTGAAGCTTTCTTT.

The rearrangement uses TRBV15 and TRBJ1-2, with TRBD1 identical over 7 bases. Unmatched junction bases numbered 2, after V lost 0 bases and J lost 4 bases. CDR1 LNHNV and CDR2 YYDKDF come from the germline V gene (reference sequence). This CDR3 has 14 residues. The chain's CDR3 is CATSRDSGGYGYTF. The CDR3 DNA follows: TGTGCCACCAGCAGAGACTCAGGGGGCTATGGCTACACCTTC.

The genes are TRBV29-1 and TRBJ1-1; D unresolved. CDR1 and CDR2 from the germline V gene are SQVTM and ANQGSEA. V was trimmed by 7 bases and J by 4 bases, leaving 13 bases between them. The CDR3 extends over 12 amino acids. The CDR3 DNA follows: TGCAGCGCGACTCCCGGGCGCACTGAAGCTTTCTTT. It is translated as CSATPGRTEAFF. The full variable domain, its missing parts supplied by reference TRBV29-1 and TRBJ1-1, is SAVISQKPSRDICQRGTSLTIQCQVDSQVTMMFWYRQQPGQSLTLIATANQGSEATYESGFVIDKFPISRPNLTFSTLTVSNMSPEDSSIYLCSATPGRTEAFFGQGTRLTVV.

As for this clone: This sample includes further DNA sequences coding for the same CDR3. The genes are TRBV24-1 and TRBJ1-2; D not resolved. CDR1 KGHDR and CDR2 SFDVKD come from the germline V gene. CDR3 length: 14 residues. Between the trimmed V and J ends, which lost 4 bases and 0 bases, there was a span of 8 bases. CDR3 amino acids: CATSDPGANYGYTF. The DNA of the CDR3 is TGTGCCACCAGTGACCCAGGAGCTAACTATGGCTACACCTTC.

V is TRBV3-1 (or the pseudogene TRBV3-2) and J is TRBJ2-7; TRBD2 might be the D (6 bases). V dropped 0 bases and J dropped 1 base, with 13 bases sitting between them. The CDR3 sequence is 16 residues long. Germline CDR1 is LGHDT and CDR2 is YNNKEL (reference sequence). The CDR3 is CASSQDLGTASYEQYF. CDR3 in DNA: TGTGCCAGCAGCCAAGATCTCGGGACTGCTTCCTACGAGCAGTACTTC.

This rearrangement joins TRBV20-1 to TRBJ2-3, with D possibly called TRBD1 or TRBD2 (6 bases each). This CDR3 spans 15 amino acids. Trimming removed 3 bases from V and 1 base from J, with 14 bases in between. Germline assignment: CDR1 DFQATT and CDR2 SNEGSKA (reference sequence). In DNA, the CDR3 is TGCAGTGCTAGTCTTGGGGGGCCCGGCACAGATACGCAGTATTTT. This gives the protein CSASLGGPGTDTQYF.

The chain uses TRBV29-1 and TRBJ1-1; 7 nucleotides match TRBD1. The V gene's germline CDR1 is SQVTM and CDR2 ANQGSEA. The CDR3 runs 14 residues. After removal of 5 bases from V and 0 bases from J, the junction contained 6 bases not matched to a gene. The CDR3 here is CSVRQGEMNTEAFF. The DNA of the CDR3 is TGCAGCGTTCGGCAGGGGGAAATGAACACTGAAGCTTTCTTT. Full variable domain (outside the CDR3, taken from reference TRBV29-1 and TRBJ1-1): SAVISQKPSRDICQRGTSLTIQCQVDSQVTMMFWYRQQPGQSLTLIATANQGSEATYESGFVIDKFPISRPNLTFSTLTVSNMSPEDSSIYLCSVRQGEMNTEAFFGQGTRLTVV.

This clone was seen once. This chain connects TRBV5-5 to TRBJ1-1, with 8 bases that match TRBD1. After removal of 0 bases from V and 1 base from J, the junction contained 5 bases not matched to a gene. The CDR3 loop spans 16 amino acids. Germline V CDR1 and CDR2: SGHKS, YYEKEE (reference sequence). Here the CDR3 DNA reads TGTGCCAGCAGCTTGGCAGGGGGCAGGGAGAACACTGAAGCTTTCTTT. It yields the protein CASSLAGGRENTEAFF.

The genes are TRBV19 and TRBJ1-6; D is unresolved. The CDR3 sequence is 14 residues long. V dropped 6 bases and J dropped 6 bases, with 12 bases sitting between them. The germline gives CDR1 LNHDA, CDR2 SQIVND (reference sequence). The CDR3 DNA sequence: TGTGCCAGTAGCGGATCGACCAGTAATTCACCCCTCCACTTT. Amino acid sequence: CASSGSTSNSPLHF. Combining the CDR3 with reference TRBV19 and TRBJ1-6 gives the whole variable domain DGGITQSPKYLFRKEGQNVTLSCEQNLNHDAMYWYRQDPGQGLRLIYYSQIVNDFQKGDIAEGYSVSREKKESFPLTVTSAQKNPTAFYLCASSGSTSNSPLHFGNGTRLTVT.

The gene calls are TRBV29-1 and TRBJ1-1; 8 bases align to TRBD1. The CDR3 consists of 12 residues. CDR1 and CDR2 from the germline V gene are SQVTM and ANQGSEA. Trimming cost V 4 bases and J 6 bases; bases outside gene matches: 4. CDR3 in DNA: TGCAGCGTTGGGCAGGGGGCAGCTGAAGCTTTCTTT. Translation gives CSVGQGAAEAFF.

The chain carries TRBV3-1 (or the pseudogene TRBV3-2) and TRBJ2-5; D perhaps matches TRBD2 (6 bases). Trimming shortened V by 1 base and J by 10 bases, and 19 bases separated the two germline ends. From germline, CDR1 is LGHDT and CDR2 YNNKEL (reference sequence). The CDR3 has 15 residues. The CDR3 spells CASSQGRNWAGGQYF. DNA of the CDR3: TGTGCCAGCAGCCAAGGAAGGAACTGGGCCGGGGGCCAGTACTTC.

The chain combines TRBV6-5 with TRBJ1-4; TRBD1 is a possible D gene (6 bases). Trimming took 5 bases from V and 7 from J, leaving 11 bases between them. There are 13 residues in the CDR3. CDR1 is MNHEY, CDR2 SVGAGI, per germline. The CDR3 here is CASSRQEFEKLFF. CDR3 nucleotides: TGTGCCAGCAGTCGACAGGAGTTTGAAAAACTGTTTTTT.

This chain uses TRBV7-3 with TRBJ2-5, with D perhaps TRBD2 (5 bases). Germline loops: CDR1 SGHTA, CDR2 FQGTGA. The V end lost 6 bases, the J end lost 0 bases, and 11 bases lay between the germline ends. The CDR3 covers 14 residues. CDR3 bases: TGTGCCAGCAGTCTAGGAGGTTACCAAGAGACCCAGTACTTC. It codes for CASSLGGYQETQYF.

Remarks on this clone: Other DNA sequences from this sample encode an identical CDR3 as well. The chain has TRBV5-1 and TRBJ1-2, with D possibly being TRBD1 (6 bases). Per germline, CDR1 SGHRS and CDR2 YFSETQ. The CDR3 spans 13 residues. Trimming shortened V by 0 bases and J by 3 bases, and 6 bases separated the two germline ends. CDR3 sequence (DNA): TGCGCCAGCAGCTTGGACAGGGACTATGGCTACACCTTC. Translated: CASSLDRDYGYTF.

The V call is TRBV24-1, the J call TRBJ2-2, with 11 nucleotides matching TRBD1. Germline CDR1 is KGHDR and CDR2 is SFDVKD. This CDR3 contains 16 residues. The ends lost 5 bases at V and 2 bases at J; junction bases unmatched: 3. The CDR3 here is CATSGGQGVNTGELFF. CDR3 DNA sequence: TGTGCCACCAGTGGGGGACAGGGGGTTAACACCGGGGAGCTGTTTTTT.

This chain uses TRBV6-2 or TRBV6-3 with TRBJ2-1; D perhaps matches TRBD2 (6 bases). The germline V gene encodes CDR1 MNHEY and CDR2 SVGEGT. The CDR3 has 16 residues. The V gene lost 6 bases and the J gene lost 3 bases, with 18 bases spanning the gap. CDR3 loop: CASRPSSAGYYNEQFF. The CDR3, as DNA: TGTGCCAGCAGACCTTCTAGCGCGGGTTACTACAATGAGCAGTTCTTC.